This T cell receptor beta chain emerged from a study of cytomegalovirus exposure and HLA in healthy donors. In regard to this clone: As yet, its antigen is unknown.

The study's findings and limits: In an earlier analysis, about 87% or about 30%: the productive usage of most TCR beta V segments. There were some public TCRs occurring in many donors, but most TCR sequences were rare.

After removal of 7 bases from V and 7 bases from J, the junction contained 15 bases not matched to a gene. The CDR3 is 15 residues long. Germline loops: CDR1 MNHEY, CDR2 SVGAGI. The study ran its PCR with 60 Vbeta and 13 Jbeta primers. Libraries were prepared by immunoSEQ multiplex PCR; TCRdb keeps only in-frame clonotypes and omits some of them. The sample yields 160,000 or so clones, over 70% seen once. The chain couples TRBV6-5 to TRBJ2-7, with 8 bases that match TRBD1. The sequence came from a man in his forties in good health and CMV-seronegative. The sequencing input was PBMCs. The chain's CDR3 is CASNGAGTGRGEQYF. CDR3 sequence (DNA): TGTGCCAGCAACGGCGCCGGGACAGGCCGCGGGGAGCAGTACTTC.